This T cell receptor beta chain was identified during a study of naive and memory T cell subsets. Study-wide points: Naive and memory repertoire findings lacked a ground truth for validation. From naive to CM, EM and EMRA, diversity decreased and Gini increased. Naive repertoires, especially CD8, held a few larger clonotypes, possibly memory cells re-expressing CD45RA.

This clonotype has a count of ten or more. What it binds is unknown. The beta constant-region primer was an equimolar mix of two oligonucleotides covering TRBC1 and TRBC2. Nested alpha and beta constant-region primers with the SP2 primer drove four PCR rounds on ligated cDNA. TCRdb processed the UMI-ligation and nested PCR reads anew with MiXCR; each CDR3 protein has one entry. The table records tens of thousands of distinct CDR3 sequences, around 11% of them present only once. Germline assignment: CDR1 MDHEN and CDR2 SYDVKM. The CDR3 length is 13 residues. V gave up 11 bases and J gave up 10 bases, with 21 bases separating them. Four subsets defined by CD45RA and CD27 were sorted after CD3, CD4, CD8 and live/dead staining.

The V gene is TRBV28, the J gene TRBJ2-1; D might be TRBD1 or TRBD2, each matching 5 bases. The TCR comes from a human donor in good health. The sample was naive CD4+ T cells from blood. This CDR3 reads CASLEGRRNEQFF. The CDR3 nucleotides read TGTGCCTCTTTAGAGGGACGGAGAAACGAGCAGTTCTTC.